The T cell receptor (beta chain) described here comes from a study of blood T cell repertoires in COVID-19. On the study more broadly: COVID-19 samples from acute and convalescent phases originated in the United States, Italy and Spain. T cells, B-cell-depleted T cells, or PBMCs supplied cDNA or gDNA.

This CDR3 has 14 residues. V lost 6 bases, J lost 2 bases, and 4 bases stayed unmatched. Germline V gene sequence: CDR1 SNHLY, CDR2 FYNNEI. Original analysis: Estimation of nucleated cell counts relied on the amplification of reference gene primers. TCRdb keeps only in-frame clones here, not all; method: immunoSEQ multiplex PCR. That table is the source of V, J and clone size, and D and trimming were worked out from the DNA. Among 90,000 to 120,000 clones listed, 87% were seen once. Sequenced sample: peripheral blood. This clonotype was sampled from a man over 45 with acute or convalescent COVID-19. The chain joins TRBV2 to TRBJ2-3, with 8 nucleotides matching TRBD1. In nucleotides, the CDR3 is TGTGCCAGCAGCAACAGGGGGACCACAGATACGCAGTATTTT. Translating gives CASSNRGTTDTQYF.